This T cell receptor beta chain was found in a study of OX40 agonist ivuxolimab in advanced cancers. Background on the study: A diagnosis of hepatocellular carcinoma, melanoma, renal cell or head and neck cancer was present in dose-escalation patients.

Regarding this clone: Its antigen is unidentified.

The method was immunoSEQ multiplex PCR; TCRdb's version includes in-frame clones alone and lacks a portion of them. The sample carries roughly 25,000 clones, 60% to 85% recorded once. Study-level results: Not determined was the antigen specificity of the expanded peripheral T cells. Mean expanded clone counts were higher in CD8+ than CD4+ T cells.

This CDR3 is built from 16 residues. Germline assignment: CDR1 ENHRY and CDR2 SYGVKD. Trimming took 10 bases from V and 0 from J; bases not matched to a gene: 14. Baseline was the first blood sampling point, followed by cycle 4 day 1 and cycle 7 day 1. The sequence was collected from an adult with an advanced solid tumor such as melanoma, head and neck, liver or kidney cancer. Sequencing used CD4+ or CD8+ T cells sorted from blood, obtained in a trial of the OX40 agonist ivuxolimab. The chain recombines TRBV10-3 with TRBJ2-7; TRBD1 matches at 8 bases. The DNA for the CDR3 is TGTGCCACACTAAACTCCGGGACAGGCCTCTCCTACGAGCAGTACTTC. Translated: CATLNSGTGLSYEQYF.